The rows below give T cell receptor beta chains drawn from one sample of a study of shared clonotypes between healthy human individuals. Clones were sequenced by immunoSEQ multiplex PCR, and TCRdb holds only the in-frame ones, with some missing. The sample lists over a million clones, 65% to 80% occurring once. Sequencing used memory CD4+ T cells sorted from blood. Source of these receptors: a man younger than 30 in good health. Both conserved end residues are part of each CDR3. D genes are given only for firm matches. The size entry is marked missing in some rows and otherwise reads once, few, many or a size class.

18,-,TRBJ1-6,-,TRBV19,CASKVGQLRRIPYSPLHF,TGTGCCAGTAAGGTGGGGCAACTGCGAAGGATTCCATATTCACCCCTCCACTTT
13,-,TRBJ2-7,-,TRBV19,CASSKGSSYEQYF,TGTGCCAGTAGTAAGGGCTCCTCCTACGAGCAGTACTTC
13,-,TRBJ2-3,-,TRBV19,CASSRKGWDTQYF,TGTGCCAGTAGTAGAAAAGGTTGGGATACGCAGTATTTT
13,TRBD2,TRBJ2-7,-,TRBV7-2,CASSLAESYEQYF,TGTGCCAGCAGCCTAGCGGAGTCCTACGAGCAGTACTTC
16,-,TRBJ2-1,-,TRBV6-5,CASSYDVSLINNEQFF,TGTGCCAGCAGTTACGACGTCTCCCTGATAAACAATGAGCAGTTCTTC
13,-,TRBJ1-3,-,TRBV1,CTPERDAGNTIYF,TGCACCCCCGAAAGGGACGCTGGAAACACCATATATTTT
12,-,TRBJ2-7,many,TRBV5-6,CASTRTEYEQYF,TGTGCCAGCACTCGCACGGAATACGAGCAGTACTTC
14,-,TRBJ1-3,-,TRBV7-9,CASSLRREGNTIYF,TGTGCCAGCAGCTTAAGGAGGGAGGGGAACACCATATATTTT
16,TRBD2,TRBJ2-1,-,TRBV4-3,CASSQVAGGLYNEQFF,TGCGCCAGCAGCCAAGTAGCGGGAGGGCTCTACAATGAGCAGTTCTTC
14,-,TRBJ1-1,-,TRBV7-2,CASSFGGRNTEAFF,TGTGCCAGCAGCTTCGGGGGGCGAAACACTGAAGCTTTCTTT
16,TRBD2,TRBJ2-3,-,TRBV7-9,CASSNSGEAVPDTQYF,TGTGCCAGCAGCAATAGCGGGGAGGCTGTACCCGATACGCAGTATTTT
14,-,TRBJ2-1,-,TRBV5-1,CASSLAGAEHEQFF,TGCGCCAGCAGCTTGGCCGGGGCTGAGCATGAGCAGTTCTTC
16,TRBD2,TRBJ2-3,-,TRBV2,CASGGAGLGAADTQYF,TGTGCCAGCGGAGGCGCGGGACTAGGTGCCGCAGATACGCAGTATTTT
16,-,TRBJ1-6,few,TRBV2,CASSLGQARTNSPLHF,TGTGCCAGCAGTTTGGGGCAGGCCCGGACGAATTCACCCCTCCACTTT
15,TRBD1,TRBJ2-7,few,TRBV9,CASSFTGTGFLEQYF,TGTGCCAGCAGCTTTACCGGGACAGGGTTCCTCGAGCAGTACTTC
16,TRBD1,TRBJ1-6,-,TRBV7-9,CASSSRTGAYNSPLHF,TGTGCCAGCAGCTCAAGGACAGGGGCCTATAATTCACCCCTCCACTTT
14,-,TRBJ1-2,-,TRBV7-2,CASSSQGEYYGYTF,TGTGCCAGCAGCTCACAGGGAGAGTACTATGGCTACACCTTC
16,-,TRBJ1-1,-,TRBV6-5,CASSWGAGTLNTEAFF,TGTGCCAGCAGTTGGGGGGCAGGTACCTTGAACACTGAAGCTTTCTTT
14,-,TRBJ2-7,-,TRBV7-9,CASSLLIQGGEQYF,TGTGCCAGCAGCTTATTGATCCAGGGGGGCGAGCAGTACTTC
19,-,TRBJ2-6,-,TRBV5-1,CASSPSPIERHSGANVLTF,TGCGCCAGCAGCCCCTCCCCGATCGAAAGGCACTCTGGGGCCAACGTCCTGACTTTC
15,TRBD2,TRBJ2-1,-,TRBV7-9,CASRPGTTIYNEQFF,TGTGCCAGCAGGCCCGGGACTACCATCTACAATGAGCAGTTCTTC
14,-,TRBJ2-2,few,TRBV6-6,CASRGDAASGELFF,TGTGCCAGCAGAGGGGACGCGGCATCCGGGGAGCTGTTTTTT
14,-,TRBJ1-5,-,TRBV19,CASRGPGKNQPQHF,TGTGCCAGCCGGGGACCAGGGAAGAATCAGCCCCAGCATTTT
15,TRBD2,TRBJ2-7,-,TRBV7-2,CASSFRGGMTYEQYF,TGTGCCAGCAGCTTCCGGGGAGGGATGACCTACGAGCAGTACTTC
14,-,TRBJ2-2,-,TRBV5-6,CASSLGSHTGELFF,TGTGCCAGCAGCTTGGGGAGTCACACCGGGGAGCTGTTTTTT
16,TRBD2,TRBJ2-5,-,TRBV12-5,CASGLVTSAGGKTQYF,TGTGCTAGTGGTTTGGTAACTAGCGCTGGTGGAAAGACCCAGTACTTC
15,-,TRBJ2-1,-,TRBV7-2,CASSPGGEAYNEQFF,TGTGCCAGCAGCCCCGGCGGAGAAGCCTACAATGAGCAGTTCTTC
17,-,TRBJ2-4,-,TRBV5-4,CASSLVSDSRAKNIQYF,TGTGCCAGCAGCTTGGTTTCGGATTCCAGGGCCAAAAACATTCAGTACTTC
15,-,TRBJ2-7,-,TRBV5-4,CASSIGGAGQYEQYF,TGTGCCAGCAGCATAGGGGGGGCCGGTCAGTACGAGCAGTACTTC
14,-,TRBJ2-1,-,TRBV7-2,CASSLLPSPGQQFF,TGTGCCAGCAGCTTACTCCCGTCACCGGGACAGCAGTTCTTC
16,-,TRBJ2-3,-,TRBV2,CASVGSSTRGLDTQYF,TGTGCCAGCGTGGGGTCTTCTACCAGAGGTTTAGATACGCAGTATTTT
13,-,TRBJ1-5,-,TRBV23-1,CASSLGEGQPQHF,TGCGCCAGCAGTCTTGGGGAAGGGCAGCCCCAGCATTTT
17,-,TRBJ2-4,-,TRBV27,CASSPSTGWRAKNIQYF,TGTGCCAGCAGCCCAAGCACAGGGTGGAGGGCCAAAAACATTCAGTACTTC
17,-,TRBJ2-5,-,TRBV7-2,CASSLGRGGVFQETQYF,TGTGCCAGCAGCTTAGGACGGGGCGGGGTATTTCAAGAGACCCAGTACTTC
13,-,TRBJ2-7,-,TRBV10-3,CAISEGYSYEQYF,TGTGCCATCAGTGAGGGGTATTCCTACGAGCAGTACTTC
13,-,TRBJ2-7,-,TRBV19,CASSVSGTREQYF,TGTGCCAGTAGTGTTTCCGGGACTCGCGAGCAGTACTTC
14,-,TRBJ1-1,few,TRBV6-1,CASAGLAGNTEAFF,TGTGCCAGCGCAGGCCTGGCGGGGAACACTGAAGCTTTCTTT
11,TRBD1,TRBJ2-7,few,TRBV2,CASRDRVEQYF,TGTGCCAGCAGGGACAGGGTGGAGCAGTACTTC
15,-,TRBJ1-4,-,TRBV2,CASRTLARDNEKLFF,TGTGCCAGCAGGACCCTGGCCAGGGACAATGAAAAACTGTTTTTT
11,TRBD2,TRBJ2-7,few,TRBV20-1,CSSGLADEQYF,TGCAGTTCCGGACTAGCGGACGAGCAGTACTTC
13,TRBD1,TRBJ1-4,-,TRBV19,CASLDRAAEKLFF,TGTGCCAGTTTGGACAGGGCTGCGGAAAAACTGTTTTTT
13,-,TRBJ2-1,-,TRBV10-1,CASSGTGKNEQFF,TGCGCCAGCAGCGGTACAGGGAAGAATGAGCAGTTCTTC
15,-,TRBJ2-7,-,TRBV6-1,CASTLTEGNSYEQYF,TGTGCCAGCACCCTGACGGAGGGGAACTCCTACGAGCAGTACTTC
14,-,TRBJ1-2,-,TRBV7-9,CASSLGQWDYGYTF,TGTGCCAGCAGCTTAGGTCAGTGGGACTATGGCTACACCTTC